The entry below gives a single T cell receptor beta chain sequence along with its context. The sample belongs to a study of identical twins. Germline CDR1 reads SGHTA; CDR2 reads FQGNSA. There are 18 residues in the CDR3. Trimming stripped 6 bases from V and 1 base from J, with 25 bases between. From the 5' RACE reads, TCRdb called clonotypes with MiXCR, one entry per CDR3 protein. The sample has roughly 1,500,000 distinct CDR3 sequences; about 30% are singletons. The rearrangement uses TRBV7-2 and TRBJ2-7; D may be TRBD1 or TRBD2 (6 bases each). Sequencing input: cord blood. This TCR came from a newborn girl in good health. CDR3 protein: CASSPDTDTGARSYEQYF. The CDR3 DNA sequence: TGTGCCAGCAGTCCCGATACAGACACGGGGGCCAGGTCCTACGAGCAGTACTTC.